This T cell receptor (beta chain) was documented in a study of T cells in Graves' hyperthyroidism and ophthalmopathy. Template material for amplifying TCR beta CDR3 regions consisted of RNA transcripts. Using the HTBI primer set, a first-round RT-PCR was run on the TCR CDR3. TCRdb ran MiXCR on the multiplex PCR reads and lists one entry per CDR3 protein. The sample carries under 400,000 distinct CDR3 sequences, more than 11% recorded once. Germline CDR1 and CDR2: LGHNA and YNFKEQ. Deletions cut 4 bases from V and 2 bases from J, with 12 bases between. CDR3 length equals 15 residues. Only a few counts were recorded for this clonotype.

Input material: blood. This chain uses TRBV4-2 with TRBJ1-5; D ambiguous. The receptor was isolated from a woman aged 55-70 years with Graves' hyperthyroidism. The CDR3 spells CASSRGPGGNQPQHF. CDR3 coding DNA: TGTGCCAGCAGCCGAGGGCCCGGGGGCAATCAGCCCCAGCATTTT.